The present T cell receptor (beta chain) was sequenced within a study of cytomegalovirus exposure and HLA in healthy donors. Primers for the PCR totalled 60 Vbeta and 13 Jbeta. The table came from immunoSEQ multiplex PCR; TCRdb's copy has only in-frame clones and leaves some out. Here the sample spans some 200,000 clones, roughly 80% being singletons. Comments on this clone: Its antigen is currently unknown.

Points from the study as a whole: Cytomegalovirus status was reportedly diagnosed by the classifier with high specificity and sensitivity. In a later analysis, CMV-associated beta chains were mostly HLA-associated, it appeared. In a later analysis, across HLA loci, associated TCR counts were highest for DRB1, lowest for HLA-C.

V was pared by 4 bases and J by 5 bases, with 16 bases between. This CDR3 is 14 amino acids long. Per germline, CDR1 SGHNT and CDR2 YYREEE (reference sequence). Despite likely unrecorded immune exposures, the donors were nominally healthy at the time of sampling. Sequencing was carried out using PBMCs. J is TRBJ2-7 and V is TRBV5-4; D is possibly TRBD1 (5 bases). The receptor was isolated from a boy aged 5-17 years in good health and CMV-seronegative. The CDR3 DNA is TGTGCCAGCAGCCGAGGACCAGGGTGGAACGAGCAGTACTTC. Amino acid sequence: CASSRGPGWNEQYF.